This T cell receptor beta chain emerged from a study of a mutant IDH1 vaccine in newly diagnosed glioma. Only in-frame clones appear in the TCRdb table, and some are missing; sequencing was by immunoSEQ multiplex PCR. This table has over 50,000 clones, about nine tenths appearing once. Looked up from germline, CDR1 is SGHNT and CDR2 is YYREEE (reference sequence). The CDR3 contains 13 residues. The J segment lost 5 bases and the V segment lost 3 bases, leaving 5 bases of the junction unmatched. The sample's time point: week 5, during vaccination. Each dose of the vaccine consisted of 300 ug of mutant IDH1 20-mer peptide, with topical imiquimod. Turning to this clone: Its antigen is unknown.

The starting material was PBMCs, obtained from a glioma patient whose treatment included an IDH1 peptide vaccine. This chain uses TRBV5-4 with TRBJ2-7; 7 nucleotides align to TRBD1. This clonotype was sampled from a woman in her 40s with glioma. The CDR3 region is CASSWGTEDEQYF. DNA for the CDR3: TGTGCCAGCAGCTGGGGGACAGAAGACGAGCAGTACTTC.